This TCR beta chain is from a study of T cells in localized non-small cell lung cancer. Study-wide points: Heterogeneity within the tumor remains possible, as just one region underwent sequencing. Adjacent lung had a median around 60 of the 100 largest tumor clones.

With regard to this clone: What it binds is unknown.

Deletions cut 0 bases from V and 11 bases from J, with 9 bases between. CDR3 length equals 12 residues. Germline V gene sequence: CDR1 SGDLS, CDR2 YYNGEE. Only in-frame clones appear in the TCRdb table, and some are missing; sequencing was by immunoSEQ multiplex PCR. The table has around 70,000 clones, 85% to 90% seen once. This TCR derives from a male donor older than 55 with stage III squamous cell lung carcinoma. The sample here was peripheral blood, taken before any cancer treatment. The gene calls are TRBV9 and TRBJ2-1; D is unclear. CDR3 residues: CASSVGTEKQFF. The CDR3 DNA reads as TGTGCCAGCAGCGTAGGTACGGAAAAGCAGTTCTTC.